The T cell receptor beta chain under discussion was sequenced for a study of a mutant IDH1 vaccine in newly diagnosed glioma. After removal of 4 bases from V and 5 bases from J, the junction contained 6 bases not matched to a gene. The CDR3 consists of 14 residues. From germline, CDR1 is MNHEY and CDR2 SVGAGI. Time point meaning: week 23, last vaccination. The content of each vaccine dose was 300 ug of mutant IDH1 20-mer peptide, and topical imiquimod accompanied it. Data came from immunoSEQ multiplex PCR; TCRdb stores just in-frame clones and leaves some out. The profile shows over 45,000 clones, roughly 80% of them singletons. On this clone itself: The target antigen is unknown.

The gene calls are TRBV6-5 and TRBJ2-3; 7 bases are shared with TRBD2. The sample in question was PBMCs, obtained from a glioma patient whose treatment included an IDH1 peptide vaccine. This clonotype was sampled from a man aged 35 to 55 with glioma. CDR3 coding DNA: TGTGCCAGCAGTTGGGGCGGGGGAGGAGATACGCAGTATTTT. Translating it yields CASSWGGGGDTQYF.